These T cell receptor beta chains were read from a single sample in a study of OX40 agonist ivuxolimab in advanced cancers. Assay: immunoSEQ multiplex PCR; the TCRdb copy retains only in-frame clones and omits some. The data contain 70,000 to 75,000 clones, 90% to 95% of them singletons. The sequenced sample was CD4+ or CD8+ T cells sorted from blood, obtained in a trial of the OX40 agonist ivuxolimab. Source of these receptors: an adult with an advanced solid tumor such as melanoma, head and neck, liver or kidney cancer. Each CDR3 is given with its conserved first and last residue. The D gene is left open where the match is weak. Not every row has a clone size; where given, it reads once, few, many or a size class.

d_call	v_call	clone_size	j_call	cdr3_aa	cdr3_nt
NA	TRBV5-1	once	TRBJ1-2	CASSLDGTNYGYTF	TGCGCCAGCAGCTTGGACGGAACTAACTATGGCTACACCTTC
NA	TRBV7-6	NA	TRBJ1-3	CASSQQSSGNTIYF	TGTGCCAGCAGCCAGCAGTCCTCTGGAAACACCATATATTTT
TRBD2	TRBV5-1	NA	TRBJ2-1	CASSDPSGNDEQFF	TGCGCCAGCTCCGATCCTAGCGGGAATGATGAGCAGTTCTTC
TRBD2	TRBV7-8	few	TRBJ2-1	CASSTGTSGSYNEQFF	TGTGCCAGCAGCACCGGGACTAGCGGGAGTTACAATGAGCAGTTCTTC
TRBD1	TRBV30	NA	TRBJ1-2	CAWSVPGTGLRYGYTF	TGTGCCTGGAGTGTACCCGGGACAGGGCTGAGGTATGGCTACACCTTC
NA	TRBV5-6	once	TRBJ1-5	CASSFRGVGGEPQHF	TGTGCCAGCAGCTTCCGGGGGGTAGGAGGTGAGCCCCAGCATTTT
NA	TRBV7-9	few	TRBJ2-5	CASSLTQQGLFRETQYF	TGTGCCAGCAGCTTAACCCAACAAGGTCTTTTCAGGGAGACCCAGTACTTC
NA	TRBV9	NA	TRBJ2-7	CASSGGDTDTREQYF	TGTGCCAGCAGCGGCGGGGACACGGACACGAGGGAGCAGTACTTC
NA	TRBV14	NA	TRBJ2-2	CASSQVGANTGELFF	TGTGCCAGCAGCCAAGTTGGGGCCAACACCGGGGAGCTGTTTTTT
NA	TRBV12-5	NA	TRBJ2-1	CASAYGRFSSYNEQFF	TGTGCTAGTGCGTACGGTCGATTTAGCTCCTACAATGAGCAGTTCTTC
TRBD1	TRBV6-5	NA	TRBJ2-7	CASSYNGDSGYEQYF	TGTGCCAGCAGTTACAACGGGGACAGTGGGTACGAGCAGTACTTC
NA	TRBV15	NA	TRBJ2-7	CATSRPLGGLFEQYF	TGTGCCACCAGCAGGCCTCTCGGGGGTCTCTTCGAGCAGTACTTC
NA	TRBV21-1	NA	TRBJ2-7	CASSKGVGPTFTYEQYF	TGTGCCAGCAGCAAAGGTGTCGGGCCAACCTTCACCTACGAGCAGTACTTC
NA	TRBV10-1	NA	TRBJ1-1	CASSSDTEAFF	TGCGCCAGCAGCTCCGACACTGAAGCTTTCTTT
TRBD1	TRBV14	NA	TRBJ2-3	CASSPRTGGRDTQYF	TGTGCCAGCAGCCCTAGGACAGGCGGGCGAGATACGCAGTATTTT
TRBD2	TRBV4-3	NA	TRBJ2-3	CASSHRLAGGVSTDTQYF	TGCGCCAGCAGCCATCGACTAGCGGGAGGGGTCAGCACAGATACGCAGTATTTT
NA	TRBV2	NA	TRBJ1-2	CASSEAPNYGYTF	TGTGCCAGCAGTGAGGCGCCTAACTATGGCTACACCTTC
TRBD2	TRBV4-3	NA	TRBJ2-1	CASSSLAGNPYNEQFF	TGCGCCAGCAGCTCACTAGCGGGAAACCCCTACAATGAGCAGTTCTTC
NA	TRBV28	NA	TRBJ2-7	CASSVQHSYEQYF	TGTGCCAGCAGTGTGCAACACTCCTACGAGCAGTACTTC
NA	TRBV18	once	TRBJ1-1	CASSPLDLVNTEAFF	TGTGCCAGCTCACCACTAGACTTGGTGAACACTGAAGCTTTCTTT
NA	TRBV7-9	NA	TRBJ1-1	CASSHARGETEAFF	TGTGCCAGCAGCCACGCAAGGGGGGAGACTGAAGCTTTCTTT
NA	TRBV6-5	NA	TRBJ1-5	CASTGGGGQPQHF	TGTGCCAGCACTGGAGGAGGCGGACAGCCCCAGCATTTT
NA	TRBV4-1	NA	TRBJ1-3	CASSRPGPPIIGSGNTIYF	TGCGCCAGCAGCAGACCGGGACCTCCTATAATAGGCTCTGGAAACACCATATATTTT
TRBD2	TRBV11-3	NA	TRBJ2-3	CASSLGGSSGSTDTQYF	TGTGCCAGCAGCTTAGGGGGCTCTAGCGGGAGCACAGATACGCAGTATTTT